This passage covers 18 T cell receptor beta chains from one sample sequenced in a study of blood T cell repertoires in COVID-19. TCRdb's copy holds only in-frame clones and misses some; the assay was immunoSEQ multiplex PCR. The top ten hold about 0.89% of the sample, which has some 410,000 clones, more than 75% seen once. What was sequenced was PBMCs or T cells enriched from blood (not recorded which). All receptors derive from a woman younger than 45 with acute COVID-19.

The chain has TRBV5-1 and TRBJ2-7; 8 bases are a match to TRBD1. CDR1 and CDR2 from the germline V gene are SGHRS and YFSETQ. V lost 4 bases to trimming and J lost 3 bases; unmatched junction nucleotides: 3. The CDR3 has 13 residues. CDR3 loop: CASSPDRGYEQYF. The CDR3 bases are TGCGCCAGCAGCCCCGACAGGGGCTACGAGCAGTACTTC.

The chain couples TRBV7-9 to TRBJ1-6, with 8 bases fitting TRBD1. V trimming: 4 bases; J trimming: 5 bases; junction bases outside the gene matches: 7. CDR1 and CDR2 (germline): SEHNR, FQNEAQ (reference sequence). The CDR3 runs 16 residues. The CDR3 sequence is CASSSLGQGNNSPLHF. CDR3 sequence (DNA): TGTGCCAGCAGCTCCCTCGGACAGGGAAATAATTCACCCCTCCACTTT.

The chain recombines TRBV5-1 with TRBJ2-3, with 8 bases identical to TRBD2. The V gene's germline CDR1 is SGHRS and CDR2 YFSETQ. The length of the CDR3 is 19 residues. V was pared by 0 bases and J by 3 bases, with 15 bases of the junction left unmatched. The CDR3 coding sequence is TGCGCCAGCAGCTTGGGGGTCGGGGGGGCCCCAAAGTTGACAGATACGCAGTATTTT. It yields the protein CASSLGVGGAPKLTDTQYF.

The chain carries TRBV5-1 and TRBJ1-5; TRBD1 agrees at 7 bases. Germline assignment: CDR1 SGHRS and CDR2 YFSETQ. The CDR3 runs 15 residues. Trimming at V came to 0 bases and at J to 6 bases, leaving 6 bases not matched to a gene. The CDR3 DNA is TGCGCCAGCAGCTTGGACGACAGGGCGGGTCAGCCCCAGCATTTT. Encoded protein: CASSLDDRAGQPQHF.

V usage is TRBV6-4 and J usage is TRBJ2-7; D is perhaps TRBD2 (6 bases). V shed 6 bases and J shed 2 bases, with 11 bases lying between them. The CDR3 sequence is 13 residues long. Germline V gives CDR1 MRHNA, CDR2 SNTAGT. The chain's CDR3 is CASRGGRTYEQYF. The CDR3 nucleotides read TGTGCCAGCAGGGGGGGACGGACCTACGAGCAGTACTTC.

The V gene is TRBV7-9, the J gene TRBJ1-2, with TRBD1 identical over 9 bases. Germline-derived CDR1 and CDR2 are SEHNR and FQNEAQ (reference sequence). The CDR3 is 15 amino acids. J gave up 7 bases and V 1 base, and 7 bases lay outside the gene matches. Here the CDR3 reads CASSLVTGGAGGYTF. The CDR3 nucleotides read TGTGCCAGCAGCTTAGTCACAGGGGGCGCGGGTGGCTACACCTTC.

V usage is TRBV3-1 (or the pseudogene TRBV3-2) and J usage is TRBJ2-7; TRBD1 aligns across 11 bases. Germline loops: CDR1 LGHDT, CDR2 YNNKEL (reference sequence). V lost 5 bases and J lost 4; bases outside the gene matches: 4. CDR3 size: 14 residues. The DNA of the CDR3 is TGTGCCAGCAGCGTTGGACAGGGGGCGTACGAGCAGTACTTC. This translates into CASSVGQGAYEQYF.

This clone has a handful of counts. V is TRBV2 and J is TRBJ2-2, with 9 bases matching TRBD1. The CDR3 spans 15 residues. V was clipped by 4 bases and J by 2 bases; unmatched bases: 2. CDR1 SNHLY and CDR2 FYNNEI come from the germline V gene. CDR3 coding DNA: TGTGCCAGCAGTGGACAGGGGGTTAACACCGGGGAGCTGTTTTTT. Its protein product is CASSGQGVNTGELFF.

The chain links TRBV6-5 to TRBJ2-5; D perhaps matches TRBD2 (6 bases). Germline CDR1 and CDR2: MNHEY and SVGAGI. Trimming left V 0 bases short and J 3 bases short, with 14 bases between. The CDR3 covers 16 residues. The CDR3 spells CASSYSALAGKETQYF. The CDR3 DNA reads TGTGCCAGCAGTTACTCCGCCCTGGCGGGGAAAGAGACCCAGTACTTC.

The genes are TRBV10-3 and TRBJ2-7; TRBD2 matches 15 bases. J was trimmed by 1 base and V by 0 bases; bases with no gene match: 7. Germline CDR1 and CDR2: ENHRY and SYGVKD. The CDR3 runs to 19 residues. The CDR3 nucleotides read TGTGCCATCAGTGAGTCCTTGGGACTAGCGGGGGGCAGGTCCTACGAGCAGTACTTC. As protein: CAISESLGLAGGRSYEQYF.

This clone occurred once. This chain connects TRBV9 to TRBJ1-4, with TRBD1 identical over 10 bases. J lost 5 bases, V lost 4 bases, and 2 bases had no gene match. Germline-derived CDR1 and CDR2 are SGDLS and YYNGEE. This CDR3 comprises 14 residues. CDR3 sequence (DNA): TGTGCCAGCAGCCCGGGACAGGGGAATGAAAAACTGTTTTTT. Translating gives CASSPGQGNEKLFF.

This clone was counted between two and nine times. J is TRBJ2-7 and V is TRBV6-1, with D possibly TRBD1 on 5 matching bases. This CDR3 is built from 16 residues. The germline V gene has CDR1 MNHNS and CDR2 SASEGT. Trimming stripped 4 bases from V and 3 bases from J, with 19 bases between. The CDR3 loop reads CASSARGAARDYEQYF. The CDR3 DNA follows: TGTGCCAGCAGTGCGCGTGGGGCCGCCAGAGACTACGAGCAGTACTTC.

The J gene is TRBJ2-1, the V gene TRBV15; TRBD1 matches 7 bases. Germline-derived CDR1 and CDR2 are LNHNV and YYDKDF (reference sequence). This CDR3 is 15 amino acids long. V was pared by 0 bases and J by 7 bases, with 6 bases of the junction left unmatched. The CDR3 region is CATSRDRDRVNEQFF. CDR3 bases: TGTGCCACCAGCAGAGATCGCGACAGGGTGAATGAGCAGTTCTTC.

The chain joins TRBV19 to TRBJ1-5; TRBD1 aligns across 11 bases. The CDR3 length is 18 residues. J gave up 0 bases and V 5 bases, and 9 bases lay outside the gene matches. CDR1 and CDR2 (germline): LNHDA, SQIVND (reference sequence). The CDR3 protein is CASSARDRGIYSNQPQHF. CDR3 bases: TGTGCCAGTAGTGCCCGGGACAGGGGGATTTATAGCAATCAGCCCCAGCATTTT. The whole variable domain, filled in from reference TRBV19 and TRBJ1-5, reads DGGITQSPKYLFRKEGQNVTLSCEQNLNHDAMYWYRQDPGQGLRLIYYSQIVNDFQKGDIAEGYSVSREKKESFPLTVTSAQKNPTAFYLCASSARDRGIYSNQPQHFGDGTRLSIL.

The chain is built from TRBV2 and TRBJ2-1; maybe TRBD2 (5 bases). Germline V gene sequence: CDR1 SNHLY, CDR2 FYNNEI. Trimming took off 4 bases at V and 2 bases at J, with 12 bases between the two ends. There are 15 residues in the CDR3. Written as DNA, the CDR3 is TGTGCCAGCAGTGCAATCGGGGAGACCTACAATGAGCAGTTCTTC. This codes for CASSAIGETYNEQFF.

This chain joins TRBV6-5 and TRBJ2-7; possible D gene TRBD1, 6 bases. The CDR3 is 12 residues long. V lost 11 bases and J 3 bases, leaving 14 bases between the germline ends. Germline lookup yields CDR1 MNHEY and CDR2 SVGAGI. The CDR3 here is CAVRDKHYEQYF. DNA of the CDR3: TGTGCCGTACGGGACAAACACTACGAGCAGTACTTC.

CDR3 region: CASSESLGQVPGNTEAFF. CDR3 nucleotide sequence: TGCGCCAGCAGTGAGTCGCTGGGACAGGTCCCTGGGAACACTGAAGCTTTCTTT. The V and J genes are TRBV10-1 and TRBJ1-1; 8 positions match TRBD1. The J segment lost 1 base and the V segment lost 0 bases, leaving 10 bases of the junction unmatched. In germline, CDR1 is WNHNN, CDR2 SYGVQD (reference sequence). The CDR3 spans 18 residues.

V and J are TRBV2 and TRBJ1-6, with 7 bases lining up with TRBD1. The J segment lost 6 bases and the V segment lost 8 bases, leaving 4 bases of the junction unmatched. The CDR3 extends over 13 amino acids. The germline V gene encodes CDR1 SNHLY and CDR2 FYNNEI. CDR3 coding DNA: TGTGCCAGCCTTGGACAGGCTAATTCACCCCTCCACTTT. Its protein is CASLGQANSPLHF.